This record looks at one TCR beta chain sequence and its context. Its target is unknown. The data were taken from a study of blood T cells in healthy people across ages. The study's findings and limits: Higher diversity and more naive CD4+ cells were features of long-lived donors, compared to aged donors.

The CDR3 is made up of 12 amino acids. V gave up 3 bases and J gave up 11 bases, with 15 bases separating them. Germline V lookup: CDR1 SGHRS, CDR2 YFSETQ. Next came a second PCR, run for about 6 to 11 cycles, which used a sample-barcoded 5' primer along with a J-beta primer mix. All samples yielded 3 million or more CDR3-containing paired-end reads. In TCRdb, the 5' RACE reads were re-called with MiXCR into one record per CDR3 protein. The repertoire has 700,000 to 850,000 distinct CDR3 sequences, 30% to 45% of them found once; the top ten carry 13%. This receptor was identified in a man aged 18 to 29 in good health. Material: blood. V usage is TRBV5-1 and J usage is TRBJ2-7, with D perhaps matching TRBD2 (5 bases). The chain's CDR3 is CASSSSRGFKYF. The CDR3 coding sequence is TGCGCCAGCAGCTCTTCTCGGGGTTTTAAGTACTTC. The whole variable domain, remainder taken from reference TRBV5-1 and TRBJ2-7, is KAGVTQTPRYLIKTRGQQVTLSCSPISGHRSVSWYQQTPGQGLQFLFEYFSETQRNKGNFPGRFSGRQFSNSRSEMNVSTLELGDSALYLCASSSSRGFKYFGPGTRLTVT.